The present T cell receptor beta chain was sequenced within a study of molecular identifiers for immune sequencing clone quantification. From the PCR reads, TCRdb called clonotypes with MiXCR, one entry per CDR3 protein. Of hundreds of thousands of distinct CDR3 sequences listed, about 25% were seen once; the top ten hold around 0.78%. The CDR3 sequence is 18 residues long. Germline trimming cut 6 bases from V and 7 bases from J; bases unmatched to any gene: 20. Germline CDR1 MDHEN, CDR2 SYDVKM. The TCR originated in a human donor in good health. Some libraries in this study had Jurkat cell RNA spiked in. The sequenced sample consisted of naive CD8+ T cells from blood, with Jurkat cell RNA spiked in. Noted subset: FACS-sorted CD8+CD4-CCR7+CD45RA+ naive T cells. The rearrangement joins TRBV28 to TRBJ2-1; 8 nucleotides agree with TRBD2. The CDR3 nucleotides are TGTGCCAGCAGCGTAGAGGGGTCGGGAGGGGTAGGCTGGAATGAGCAGTTCTTC. Protein sequence: CASSVEGSGGVGWNEQFF.